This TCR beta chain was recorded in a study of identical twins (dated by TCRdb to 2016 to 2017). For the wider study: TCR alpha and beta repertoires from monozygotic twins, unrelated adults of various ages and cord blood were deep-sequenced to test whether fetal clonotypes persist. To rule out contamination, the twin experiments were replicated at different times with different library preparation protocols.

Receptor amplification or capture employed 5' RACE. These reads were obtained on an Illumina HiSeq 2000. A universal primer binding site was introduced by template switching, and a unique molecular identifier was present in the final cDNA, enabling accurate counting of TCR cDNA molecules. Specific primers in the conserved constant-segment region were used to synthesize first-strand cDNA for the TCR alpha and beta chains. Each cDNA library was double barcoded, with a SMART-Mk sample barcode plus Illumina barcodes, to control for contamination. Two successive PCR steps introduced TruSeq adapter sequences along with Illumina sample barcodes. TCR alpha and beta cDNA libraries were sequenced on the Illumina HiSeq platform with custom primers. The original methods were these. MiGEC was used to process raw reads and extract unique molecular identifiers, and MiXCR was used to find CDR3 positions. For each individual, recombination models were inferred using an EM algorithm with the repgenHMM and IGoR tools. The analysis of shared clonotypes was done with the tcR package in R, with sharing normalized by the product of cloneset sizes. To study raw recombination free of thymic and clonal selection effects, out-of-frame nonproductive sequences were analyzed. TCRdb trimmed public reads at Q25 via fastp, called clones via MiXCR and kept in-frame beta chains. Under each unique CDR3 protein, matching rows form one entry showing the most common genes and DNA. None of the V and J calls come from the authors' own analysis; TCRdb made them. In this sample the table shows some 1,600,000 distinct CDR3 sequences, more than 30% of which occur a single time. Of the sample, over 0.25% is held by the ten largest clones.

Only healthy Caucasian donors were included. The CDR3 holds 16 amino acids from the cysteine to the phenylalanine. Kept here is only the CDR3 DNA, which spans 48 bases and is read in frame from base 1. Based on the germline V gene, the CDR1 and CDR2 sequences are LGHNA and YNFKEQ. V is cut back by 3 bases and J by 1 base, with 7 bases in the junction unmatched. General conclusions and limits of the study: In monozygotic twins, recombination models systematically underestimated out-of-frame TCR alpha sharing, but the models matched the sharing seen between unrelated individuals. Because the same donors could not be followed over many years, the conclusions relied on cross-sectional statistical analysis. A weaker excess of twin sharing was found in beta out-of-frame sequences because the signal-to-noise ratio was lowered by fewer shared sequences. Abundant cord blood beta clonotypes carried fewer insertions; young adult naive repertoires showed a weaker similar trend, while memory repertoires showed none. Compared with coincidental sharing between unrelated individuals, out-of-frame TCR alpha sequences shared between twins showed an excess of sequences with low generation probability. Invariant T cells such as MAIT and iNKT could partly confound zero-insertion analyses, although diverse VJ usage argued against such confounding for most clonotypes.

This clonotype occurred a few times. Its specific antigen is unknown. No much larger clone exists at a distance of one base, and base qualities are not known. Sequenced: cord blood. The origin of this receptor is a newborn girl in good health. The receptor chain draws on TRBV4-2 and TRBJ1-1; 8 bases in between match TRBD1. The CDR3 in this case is CASSQDQTGGNTEAFF. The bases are TGTGCCAGCAGCCAGGATCAAACAGGGGGGAACACTGAAGCTTTCTTT.